These T cell receptor beta chains were read from a single sample in a study of post-analysis software for immune sequencing data. TCRdb redid the calling of the PCR reads with MiXCR, one entry per CDR3 protein. Among 600,000 to 750,000 distinct CDR3 sequences listed, approximately 60% were seen once. The sample comprised blood. The origin of the receptors is a girl under 10 years old with multiple sclerosis. Both conserved end residues are part of each CDR3. Fields, in order: J gene, D gene, clone size, CDR3 length, V gene, CDR3 DNA, CDR3 protein. D genes are given only for firm matches. Part of the rows lack a size; the others show once, few, many or a class for expanded clones.

J gene: TRBJ2-7; D gene: TRBD2; clone size: NA; CDR3 length: 16; V gene: TRBV5-1; CDR3 DNA: TGCGCCAGCAGCTCCCGTGGGGCGGGGGACTACAATGAGCAGTACTTC; CDR3 protein: CASSSRGAGDYNEQYF
J gene: TRBJ2-1; D gene: NA; clone size: NA; CDR3 length: 15; V gene: TRBV5-1; CDR3 DNA: TGCGCCAGCAGCTTGCAGGAGAGCTCCTACAATGAGCAGTTCTTC; CDR3 protein: CASSLQESSYNEQFF
J gene: TRBJ1-2; D gene: NA; clone size: NA; CDR3 length: 17; V gene: TRBV6-5; CDR3 DNA: TGTGCCAGCAGTTATGCGGACTACAGGGTAACTAACTATGGCTACACCTTC; CDR3 protein: CASSYADYRVTNYGYTF
J gene: TRBJ2-4; D gene: NA; clone size: few; CDR3 length: 18; V gene: TRBV5-6; CDR3 DNA: TGTGCCAGCAGCAGCTTGAACAGGAGGGGGGGAGCCAAAAACATTCAGTACTTC; CDR3 protein: CASSSLNRRGGAKNIQYF
J gene: TRBJ2-3; D gene: TRBD2; clone size: NA; CDR3 length: 15; V gene: TRBV15; CDR3 DNA: TGTGCCACCAGCAGCGTAGCGGGCAGCACAGATACGCAGTATTTT; CDR3 protein: CATSSVAGSTDTQYF
J gene: TRBJ2-5; D gene: NA; clone size: many; CDR3 length: 14; V gene: TRBV5-6; CDR3 DNA: TGTGCCAGCAGCTTGCTCGAGTACCAAGAGACCCAGTACTTC; CDR3 protein: CASSLLEYQETQYF
J gene: TRBJ2-3; D gene: TRBD1; clone size: NA; CDR3 length: 14; V gene: TRBV9; CDR3 DNA: TGTGCCAGCAGCGTCGGACAGGGCGCAGATACGCAGTATTTT; CDR3 protein: CASSVGQGADTQYF
J gene: TRBJ1-4; D gene: NA; clone size: NA; CDR3 length: 15; V gene: TRBV12-3/TRBV12-4; CDR3 DNA: TGTGCCAGCAGTCTAACTGGGGCGCGGGTTGAAAAACTGTTTTTT; CDR3 protein: CASSLTGARVEKLFF
J gene: TRBJ2-5; D gene: NA; clone size: few; CDR3 length: 12; V gene: TRBV29-1; CDR3 DNA: TGCAGCGTTGAAAGACCTCGAGAGACCCAGTACTTC; CDR3 protein: CSVERPRETQYF
J gene: TRBJ2-1; D gene: NA; clone size: NA; CDR3 length: 13; V gene: TRBV20-1; CDR3 DNA: TGCAGTGCTAGCCCACAGGGAACAGATGAGCAGTTCTTC; CDR3 protein: CSASPQGTDEQFF
J gene: TRBJ2-2; D gene: NA; clone size: NA; CDR3 length: 14; V gene: TRBV27; CDR3 DNA: TGTGCCAGCAGTATTCTAGCGCGCACCGGGGAGCTGTTTTTT; CDR3 protein: CASSILARTGELFF
J gene: TRBJ2-3; D gene: NA; clone size: NA; CDR3 length: 10; V gene: TRBV29-1; CDR3 DNA: TGCAGCGGTGGCACAGATACGCAGTATTTT; CDR3 protein: CSGGTDTQYF
J gene: TRBJ1-2; D gene: TRBD1; clone size: few; CDR3 length: 16; V gene: TRBV27; CDR3 DNA: TGTGCCAGCAGTTTCCATTCCGGGACAGGGGCTGGTGGCTACACCTTC; CDR3 protein: CASSFHSGTGAGGYTF
J gene: TRBJ2-6; D gene: NA; clone size: NA; CDR3 length: 16; V gene: TRBV11-2; CDR3 DNA: TGTGCCAGGCGAGGATCAGGGGAGTCTGGGGCCAACGTCCTGACTTTC; CDR3 protein: CARRGSGESGANVLTF
J gene: TRBJ1-2; D gene: NA; clone size: NA; CDR3 length: 14; V gene: TRBV5-1; CDR3 DNA: TGCGCCAGCAGCTTCAACTTGGATGACTATGGCTACACCTTC; CDR3 protein: CASSFNLDDYGYTF
J gene: TRBJ2-3; D gene: NA; clone size: NA; CDR3 length: 14; V gene: TRBV12-3/TRBV12-4; CDR3 DNA: TGTGCCAGCAATTTACTCAGGCCCACAGATACGCAGTATTTT; CDR3 protein: CASNLLRPTDTQYF
J gene: TRBJ2-2; D gene: TRBD2; clone size: NA; CDR3 length: 18; V gene: TRBV27; CDR3 DNA: TGTGCCAGCAGTTCTTATAGCGGGGGGATCCTTAACACCGGGGAGCTGTTTTTT; CDR3 protein: CASSSYSGGILNTGELFF
J gene: TRBJ1-6; D gene: NA; clone size: NA; CDR3 length: 15; V gene: TRBV4-1; CDR3 DNA: TGCGCCAGCAGCCAACCGGGGCCTTATAATTCACCCCTCCACTTT; CDR3 protein: CASSQPGPYNSPLHF
J gene: TRBJ2-4; D gene: TRBD2; clone size: NA; CDR3 length: 14; V gene: TRBV12-3/TRBV12-4; CDR3 DNA: TGTGCCAGCAGAACTAGCGGGGGAACGCACATTCAGTACTTC; CDR3 protein: CASRTSGGTHIQYF
J gene: TRBJ1-1; D gene: NA; clone size: NA; CDR3 length: 14; V gene: TRBV6-6; CDR3 DNA: TGTGCCAGCAGTTACTCGGCGGGGAACACTGAAGCTTTCTTT; CDR3 protein: CASSYSAGNTEAFF
J gene: TRBJ1-1; D gene: NA; clone size: once; CDR3 length: 13; V gene: TRBV7-9; CDR3 DNA: TGTGCCAGCAGCTTTGAGGGGACCACTGAAGCTTTCTTT; CDR3 protein: CASSFEGTTEAFF
J gene: TRBJ1-5; D gene: NA; clone size: NA; CDR3 length: 14; V gene: TRBV6-1; CDR3 DNA: TGTGCCAGCAAGCACTCGACGGGGAATCAGCCCCAGCATTTT; CDR3 protein: CASKHSTGNQPQHF
J gene: TRBJ1-2; D gene: NA; clone size: few; CDR3 length: 18; V gene: TRBV11-2; CDR3 DNA: TGTGCCAGCAGCTATGGGAGGACCCTTCTCTCGGGTAACTATGGCTACACCTTC; CDR3 protein: CASSYGRTLLSGNYGYTF
J gene: TRBJ2-7; D gene: TRBD2; clone size: NA; CDR3 length: 16; V gene: TRBV5-1; CDR3 DNA: TGCGCCAGCAGCCCCGGGACTACCCCGAGCTCCTACGAGCAGTACTTC; CDR3 protein: CASSPGTTPSSYEQYF
J gene: TRBJ1-1; D gene: NA; clone size: NA; CDR3 length: 13; V gene: TRBV29-1; CDR3 DNA: TGCAGCTACTACGCGGCCGGACAGACTGAAGCTTTCTTT; CDR3 protein: CSYYAAGQTEAFF
J gene: TRBJ1-1; D gene: NA; clone size: NA; CDR3 length: 15; V gene: TRBV20-1; CDR3 DNA: TGCAGTGCTAGAGATAACGCAAACAAGAACACTGAAGCTTTCTTT; CDR3 protein: CSARDNANKNTEAFF
J gene: TRBJ2-1; D gene: TRBD2; clone size: NA; CDR3 length: 17; V gene: TRBV4-1; CDR3 DNA: TGCGCCAGCAGCCAAATCGCGGGAGATTACTCGGGAAATGAGCAGTTCTTC; CDR3 protein: CASSQIAGDYSGNEQFF
J gene: TRBJ1-4; D gene: TRBD1; clone size: few; CDR3 length: 15; V gene: TRBV12-3/TRBV12-4; CDR3 DNA: TGTGCCAGCAGGGGACGGACAGGGGCTAATGAAAAACTGTTTTTT; CDR3 protein: CASRGRTGANEKLFF
J gene: TRBJ2-5; D gene: TRBD2; clone size: once; CDR3 length: 18; V gene: TRBV20-1; CDR3 DNA: TGCAGTGCTGGGAGTAACGGTCGACTAGCGGGTGTACAAGAGACCCAGTACTTC; CDR3 protein: CSAGSNGRLAGVQETQYF
J gene: TRBJ2-3; D gene: NA; clone size: NA; CDR3 length: 15; V gene: TRBV4-1; CDR3 DNA: TGCGCCAGCAGCCTTTCTAGCGCCCACTCAGATACGCAGTATTTT; CDR3 protein: CASSLSSAHSDTQYF
J gene: TRBJ2-2; D gene: TRBD1; clone size: NA; CDR3 length: 19; V gene: TRBV11-2; CDR3 DNA: TGTGCCAGCAGCTTTTTCCGGGACAGGGTTGGCGTTAACACCGGGGAGCTGTTTTTT; CDR3 protein: CASSFFRDRVGVNTGELFF
J gene: TRBJ1-4; D gene: NA; clone size: NA; CDR3 length: 15; V gene: TRBV5-6; CDR3 DNA: TGTGCCAGCAGCAACGCCGGGACGGGAGACGAAAAATTGTTTTTT; CDR3 protein: CASSNAGTGDEKLFF
J gene: TRBJ2-1; D gene: TRBD2; clone size: once; CDR3 length: 16; V gene: TRBV4-2; CDR3 DNA: TGTGCCAGCAGACCCTCTAGCGGAACGAGGGGAAATGAGCAGTTCTTC; CDR3 protein: CASRPSSGTRGNEQFF
J gene: TRBJ2-5; D gene: NA; clone size: NA; CDR3 length: 13; V gene: TRBV10-3; CDR3 DNA: TGTGCCATCGGCGAACTAACGGGAGAGACCCAGTACTTC; CDR3 protein: CAIGELTGETQYF
J gene: TRBJ2-1; D gene: NA; clone size: NA; CDR3 length: 16; V gene: TRBV5-1; CDR3 DNA: TGCGCCAGCAGCTTGAGGGCCCACAGCTCCTACAATGAGCAGTTCTTC; CDR3 protein: CASSLRAHSSYNEQFF
J gene: TRBJ2-1; D gene: NA; clone size: once; CDR3 length: 13; V gene: TRBV3-1; CDR3 DNA: TGTGCCAGCAGCCAAGTTACGGAATCTCGTCAGTTCTTC; CDR3 protein: CASSQVTESRQFF
J gene: TRBJ1-6; D gene: NA; clone size: once; CDR3 length: 17; V gene: TRBV30; CDR3 DNA: TGTGCCTGGAGGGGGCGGTCAGCGAACTCCTATAATTCACCCCTCCACTTT; CDR3 protein: CAWRGRSANSYNSPLHF
J gene: TRBJ2-5; D gene: NA; clone size: NA; CDR3 length: 16; V gene: TRBV12-3/TRBV12-4; CDR3 DNA: TGTGCCAGCACCCTGAGTCAGGGGGGGGCCTGGGAGACCCAGTACTTC; CDR3 protein: CASTLSQGGAWETQYF
J gene: TRBJ2-5; D gene: NA; clone size: few; CDR3 length: 11; V gene: TRBV29-1; CDR3 DNA: TGCAGCGTTGAGGCTCGCAAGACCCAGTACTTC; CDR3 protein: CSVEARKTQYF
J gene: TRBJ1-1; D gene: NA; clone size: few; CDR3 length: 13; V gene: TRBV29-1; CDR3 DNA: TGCAGCGTTGAGTTGGAGGCCAACACTGAAGCTTTCTTT; CDR3 protein: CSVELEANTEAFF
J gene: TRBJ2-1; D gene: NA; clone size: NA; CDR3 length: 14; V gene: TRBV4-3; CDR3 DNA: TGCGCCAGCAGCCAAGACGCAGGGCACAATGAGCAGTTCTTC; CDR3 protein: CASSQDAGHNEQFF
J gene: TRBJ2-3; D gene: TRBD2; clone size: NA; CDR3 length: 14; V gene: TRBV11-2; CDR3 DNA: TGTGCCAGCAGGAAGCTAGCGGGGCCTCTTACGCAGTATTTT; CDR3 protein: CASRKLAGPLTQYF
J gene: TRBJ2-1; D gene: TRBD1; clone size: NA; CDR3 length: 16; V gene: TRBV14; CDR3 DNA: TGTGCCAGCAGCGATAGAACCGGGACAGGGTTGTATGAGCAGTTCTTC; CDR3 protein: CASSDRTGTGLYEQFF
J gene: TRBJ2-1; D gene: TRBD2; clone size: NA; CDR3 length: 13; V gene: TRBV5-1; CDR3 DNA: TGTGCCAGCAGCTCCGGACTAGCGGGAGAGCAGTTCTTC; CDR3 protein: CASSSGLAGEQFF
J gene: TRBJ2-3; D gene: NA; clone size: NA; CDR3 length: 15; V gene: TRBV6-5; CDR3 DNA: TGTGCCAGCATTCCCGAATGGGGGGCGTCAGATACGCAGTATTTT; CDR3 protein: CASIPEWGASDTQYF
J gene: TRBJ1-1; D gene: NA; clone size: NA; CDR3 length: 14; V gene: TRBV7-9; CDR3 DNA: TGTGCCAGCAGCTTAGGGAGGGGGGGTACTGAAGCTTTCTTT; CDR3 protein: CASSLGRGGTEAFF
J gene: TRBJ2-5; D gene: NA; clone size: NA; CDR3 length: 13; V gene: TRBV7-2; CDR3 DNA: TGTACCAGCAGCCCGGGGCTCCAAGAGACCCAGTACTTC; CDR3 protein: CTSSPGLQETQYF
J gene: TRBJ2-5; D gene: TRBD1; clone size: NA; CDR3 length: 15; V gene: TRBV20-1; CDR3 DNA: TGCAGTGCCCGAAGGGGACAGGGGAACCAAGAGACCCAGTACTTC; CDR3 protein: CSARRGQGNQETQYF
J gene: TRBJ1-2; D gene: NA; clone size: NA; CDR3 length: 14; V gene: TRBV9; CDR3 DNA: TGTGCCAGCAGCGTAGGGGAAGGGCACTATGGCTACACCTTC; CDR3 protein: CASSVGEGHYGYTF
J gene: TRBJ1-2; D gene: TRBD1; clone size: NA; CDR3 length: 14; V gene: TRBV27; CDR3 DNA: TGTGCCAGCAGTTTCGACAGGGGGCGGGGAGGCTACACCTTC; CDR3 protein: CASSFDRGRGGYTF
J gene: TRBJ2-5; D gene: TRBD2; clone size: NA; CDR3 length: 20; V gene: TRBV5-1; CDR3 DNA: TGCGCCAGCAGCTTTTCTTCGGGACTAGCGGGAGTAAGGAGGCAAGAGACCCAGTACTTC; CDR3 protein: CASSFSSGLAGVRRQETQYF
J gene: TRBJ1-2; D gene: NA; clone size: NA; CDR3 length: 14; V gene: TRBV7-2; CDR3 DNA: TGTGCCAGCAGCATCACGCCTTCCACGGAAGGCTACACCTTC; CDR3 protein: CASSITPSTEGYTF
J gene: TRBJ2-1; D gene: TRBD1; clone size: NA; CDR3 length: 15; V gene: TRBV7-3; CDR3 DNA: TGTGCCAGCAGCTTAGGGACAGGGGAGGTGTATGAGCAGTTCTTC; CDR3 protein: CASSLGTGEVYEQFF
J gene: TRBJ1-4; D gene: NA; clone size: NA; CDR3 length: 16; V gene: TRBV5-6; CDR3 DNA: TGTGCCAGCAGCTCGCCTAGCATCCCCGGGGGTGAAAAACTGTTTTTT; CDR3 protein: CASSSPSIPGGEKLFF
J gene: TRBJ1-2; D gene: NA; clone size: NA; CDR3 length: 16; V gene: TRBV11-2; CDR3 DNA: TGTGCCAGCAGCTTAGGTCAGTGGGAACCTAACTATGGCTACACCTTC; CDR3 protein: CASSLGQWEPNYGYTF
J gene: TRBJ2-7; D gene: TRBD1; clone size: NA; CDR3 length: 13; V gene: TRBV6-1; CDR3 DNA: TGTGCCAGCGGACGGGACAGAAGAAACGAGCAGTACTTC; CDR3 protein: CASGRDRRNEQYF
J gene: TRBJ2-1; D gene: NA; clone size: NA; CDR3 length: 15; V gene: TRBV20-1; CDR3 DNA: TGCAGTGCCCTCGACTACCAAGGCTCCTACAATGAGCAGTTCTTC; CDR3 protein: CSALDYQGSYNEQFF
J gene: TRBJ2-1; D gene: NA; clone size: few; CDR3 length: 17; V gene: TRBV4-3; CDR3 DNA: TGCGCCAGCAGCCAAGTTCTTCCGGGACTGGCCTACAATGAGCAGTTCTTC; CDR3 protein: CASSQVLPGLAYNEQFF
J gene: TRBJ2-3; D gene: TRBD1; clone size: once; CDR3 length: 18; V gene: TRBV6-5; CDR3 DNA: TGTGCCAGCAGTTCCGCCCGCCCCCAGGGGGCTTCCCCAGATACGCAGTATTTT; CDR3 protein: CASSSARPQGASPDTQYF